Listed below are T cell receptor beta chains from one sample, sequenced in a study of identical twins. TCRdb redid the calling of the 5' RACE reads with MiXCR, one entry per CDR3 protein. The table lists some 710,000 distinct CDR3 sequences, roughly 6% of them singletons, with roughly 2% in the top ten. The material sequenced was naive T cells sorted from blood. These receptors were taken from a man aged 18-30 years in good health. Each CDR3 is given with its conserved first and last residue. The order of the fields is J gene, D gene, V gene, clone size, CDR3 DNA, CDR3 protein. D genes are given only for firm matches. Rows give clone size only sometimes, using once, few, many, or a class for an expanded clone.

J gene: TRBJ2-3; D gene: TRBD2; V gene: TRBV24-1; clone size: NA; CDR3 DNA: TGTGCCACCCAGGCAGCGGGACGCACAGATACGCAGTATTTT; CDR3 protein: CATQAAGRTDTQYF
J gene: TRBJ2-5; D gene: TRBD2; V gene: TRBV11-1; clone size: many; CDR3 DNA: TGTGCCAGCAGCTACATCTTACCGGGAGGAGTACAAGAGACCCAGTACTTC; CDR3 protein: CASSYILPGGVQETQYF
J gene: TRBJ1-5; D gene: NA; V gene: TRBV15; clone size: few; CDR3 DNA: TGTGCCACCAGCGCGGGGGGCAGGAACAATCAGCCCCAGCATTTT; CDR3 protein: CATSAGGRNNQPQHF
J gene: TRBJ1-1; D gene: NA; V gene: TRBV19; clone size: NA; CDR3 DNA: TGTGCCAGTAGTATAGTATCAGGGAACACTGAAGCTTTCTTT; CDR3 protein: CASSIVSGNTEAFF
J gene: TRBJ2-3; D gene: NA; V gene: TRBV7-6; clone size: many; CDR3 DNA: TGTGCCAGCAGCCCCCTTAAGGATACGCAGTATTTT; CDR3 protein: CASSPLKDTQYF
J gene: TRBJ1-3; D gene: NA; V gene: TRBV29-1; clone size: many; CDR3 DNA: TGCAGCGTTGAAGATGCCCAAATTGGAAACACCATATATTTT; CDR3 protein: CSVEDAQIGNTIYF
J gene: TRBJ2-1; D gene: TRBD2; V gene: TRBV18; clone size: few; CDR3 DNA: TGTGCCAGCTCACGCGACCCTGGACTAGACTCCTACAATGAGCAGTTCTTC; CDR3 protein: CASSRDPGLDSYNEQFF
J gene: TRBJ2-1; D gene: NA; V gene: TRBV12-3/TRBV12-4; clone size: NA; CDR3 DNA: TGTGCCAGCAGTTTAGTCAAGGGCCCATCCTACAATGAGCAGTTCTTC; CDR3 protein: CASSLVKGPSYNEQFF
J gene: TRBJ2-1; D gene: TRBD1; V gene: TRBV3-1; clone size: many; CDR3 DNA: TGTGCCAGCAGCCCAAGGGTGTCGGGACAGGGGCATTACAATGAGCAGTTCTTC; CDR3 protein: CASSPRVSGQGHYNEQFF
J gene: TRBJ2-3; D gene: NA; V gene: TRBV5-6; clone size: many; CDR3 DNA: TGTGCCAGCAGCTGGGGTACAGAAAGCACAGATACGCAGTATTTT; CDR3 protein: CASSWGTESTDTQYF
J gene: TRBJ1-1; D gene: NA; V gene: TRBV24-1; clone size: many; CDR3 DNA: TGTGCCACCAGTGTGGACGGTGAAGCTTTCTTT; CDR3 protein: CATSVDGEAFF
J gene: TRBJ2-5; D gene: NA; V gene: TRBV10-3; clone size: many; CDR3 DNA: TGTGCCATCAGTGAGGGCCTACAAGAGACCCAGTACTTC; CDR3 protein: CAISEGLQETQYF
J gene: TRBJ2-3; D gene: NA; V gene: TRBV15; clone size: NA; CDR3 DNA: TGTGCCACCAGTGAATCTGGGGGACGTCGAGCAGCAGATACGCAGTATTTT; CDR3 protein: CATSESGGRRAADTQYF
J gene: TRBJ2-1; D gene: NA; V gene: TRBV24-1; clone size: many; CDR3 DNA: TGTGCCACCAGTGATTGGGTGCTTGGCAACATTGAGCAGTTCTTC; CDR3 protein: CATSDWVLGNIEQFF
J gene: TRBJ2-7; D gene: NA; V gene: TRBV7-2; clone size: many; CDR3 DNA: TGTGCCAGCAGCTTACGGGTGGGGGACTCCTACGAGCAGTACTTC; CDR3 protein: CASSLRVGDSYEQYF
J gene: TRBJ2-1; D gene: TRBD2; V gene: TRBV20-1; clone size: many; CDR3 DNA: TGCAGTGCTAGGGACTTCGGGAGGGCGAATGAGCAGTTCTTC; CDR3 protein: CSARDFGRANEQFF
J gene: TRBJ2-3; D gene: TRBD1; V gene: TRBV20-1; clone size: few; CDR3 DNA: TGCAGTGCTAGAGACACAGGGGGTATGGATACGCAGTATTTT; CDR3 protein: CSARDTGGMDTQYF
J gene: TRBJ1-5; D gene: NA; V gene: TRBV20-1; clone size: few; CDR3 DNA: TGCAGTATTTTATACGGGGCGAGAACTAGCAATCAGCCCCAGCATTTT; CDR3 protein: CSILYGARTSNQPQHF
J gene: TRBJ2-1; D gene: NA; V gene: TRBV5-1; clone size: NA; CDR3 DNA: TGCGCCAGCAGCGGGCCGACAGGCTCGGTTAATGAGCAGTTCTTC; CDR3 protein: CASSGPTGSVNEQFF
J gene: TRBJ2-7; D gene: TRBD2; V gene: TRBV4-2; clone size: NA; CDR3 DNA: TGTGCCAGCAGCCAAGAAAGCGGGAGCGGTAACGAGCAGTACTTC; CDR3 protein: CASSQESGSGNEQYF
J gene: TRBJ2-1; D gene: TRBD2; V gene: TRBV15; clone size: many; CDR3 DNA: TGTGCCACCAGTATAACGGGAGGCCCAAATGAGCAGTTCTTC; CDR3 protein: CATSITGGPNEQFF
J gene: TRBJ2-7; D gene: TRBD1; V gene: TRBV27; clone size: NA; CDR3 DNA: TGTGCCAGCAGCCCCGAGGGGGCTGAGTTCTACGAGCAGTACTTC; CDR3 protein: CASSPEGAEFYEQYF
J gene: TRBJ2-5; D gene: NA; V gene: TRBV18; clone size: NA; CDR3 DNA: TGTGCCAGCTCACCCCCATCAGCGGACGAGACCCAGTACTTC; CDR3 protein: CASSPPSADETQYF
J gene: TRBJ2-7; D gene: NA; V gene: TRBV28; clone size: NA; CDR3 DNA: TGTGCCACCGCTCCGGGGGCGGGAACCTACGAGCAGTACTTC; CDR3 protein: CATAPGAGTYEQYF
J gene: TRBJ1-1; D gene: NA; V gene: TRBV12-3/TRBV12-4; clone size: many; CDR3 DNA: TGTGCCAGCAGGCGTCGGTCTGAAGCTTTCTTT; CDR3 protein: CASRRRSEAFF
J gene: TRBJ2-3; D gene: NA; V gene: TRBV30; clone size: NA; CDR3 DNA: TGTGCCTGGAGTCGGGGGCAGGGAGTCGGCACAGATACGCAGTATTTT; CDR3 protein: CAWSRGQGVGTDTQYF
J gene: TRBJ2-1; D gene: TRBD2; V gene: TRBV6-5; clone size: few; CDR3 DNA: TGTGCCAGCAGCTACGGGAGGCGGGGGAGGGCCTACAATGAGCAGTTCTTC; CDR3 protein: CASSYGRRGRAYNEQFF
J gene: TRBJ1-1; D gene: TRBD1; V gene: TRBV30; clone size: NA; CDR3 DNA: TGTGCCTGGGATCGGACAGGCTCGAACACTGAAGCTTTCTTT; CDR3 protein: CAWDRTGSNTEAFF
J gene: TRBJ2-2; D gene: TRBD2; V gene: TRBV12-3/TRBV12-4; clone size: many; CDR3 DNA: TGTGCCAGCAGACCTAGCGGGACTAACACCGGGGAGCTGTTTTTT; CDR3 protein: CASRPSGTNTGELFF
J gene: TRBJ1-1; D gene: NA; V gene: TRBV6-1; clone size: many; CDR3 DNA: TGTGCCAGCAGAAGATCCCTACAGGGTTGGACTGAAGCTTTCTTT; CDR3 protein: CASRRSLQGWTEAFF
J gene: TRBJ2-1; D gene: NA; V gene: TRBV5-6; clone size: many; CDR3 DNA: TGTGCCAGCAGCTTGGGGACATATGAGCAGTTCTTC; CDR3 protein: CASSLGTYEQFF
J gene: TRBJ2-1; D gene: NA; V gene: TRBV14; clone size: many; CDR3 DNA: TGTGCCAGCAGCCATGACACTAGGGGATGGGTCAATGAGCAGTTCTTC; CDR3 protein: CASSHDTRGWVNEQFF
J gene: TRBJ2-7; D gene: TRBD1; V gene: TRBV10-3; clone size: many; CDR3 DNA: TGTGCCATCAGTCTTCAGGGGGCCTACGAGCAGTACTTC; CDR3 protein: CAISLQGAYEQYF
J gene: TRBJ2-1; D gene: NA; V gene: TRBV6-5; clone size: few; CDR3 DNA: TGTGCCAGCAGTTACTCGGGTGCGTCATCCTACAATGAGCAGTTCTTC; CDR3 protein: CASSYSGASSYNEQFF
J gene: TRBJ2-5; D gene: TRBD2; V gene: TRBV10-3; clone size: many; CDR3 DNA: TGTGCCATTAGATCGGGACTAGCGGGAGGAGAGACCCAGTACTTC; CDR3 protein: CAIRSGLAGGETQYF
J gene: TRBJ2-2; D gene: NA; V gene: TRBV4-1; clone size: NA; CDR3 DNA: TGCGCCAGCAGCCAGCGAGAGGGTGCCGGGGAGCTGTTTTTT; CDR3 protein: CASSQREGAGELFF
J gene: TRBJ1-1; D gene: TRBD1; V gene: TRBV20-1; clone size: many; CDR3 DNA: TGCAGTGCTAGGACAGGGGGGGACACTGAAGCTTTCTTT; CDR3 protein: CSARTGGDTEAFF
J gene: TRBJ2-3; D gene: NA; V gene: TRBV6-5; clone size: many; CDR3 DNA: TGTGCCAGCAGTTACTCCCAGGGGGGATGGAGCACAGATACGCAGTATTTT; CDR3 protein: CASSYSQGGWSTDTQYF